Reported below is one T cell receptor beta chain. Assay used: immunoSEQ multiplex PCR; TCRdb lists only in-frame clones, some missing. The sample yields about 20,000 clones, about 89% seen once. The data stem from a study of T cell changes during pregnancy in multiple sclerosis. Germline V gene sequence: CDR1 MGHRA, CDR2 YSYEKL. There are 12 residues in the CDR3. The V end lost 2 bases, the J end lost 4 bases, and 5 bases lay between the germline ends. The source was CD4+ T cells from peripheral blood mononuclear cells, collected in the third trimester of pregnancy. The sequence was collected from a female donor in good health, enrolled as a control in a pregnancy study. The chain links TRBV4-1 to TRBJ2-5; D call uncertain. The CDR3 sequence: CASSQTAETQYF. CDR3 DNA sequence: TGCGCCAGCAGCCAAACAGCAGAGACCCAGTACTTC.